These 5 T cell receptor beta chains were all obtained from the same sample, sequenced in a study of blood T cell repertoires in COVID-19. Assay used: immunoSEQ multiplex PCR; TCRdb lists only in-frame clones, some missing. The table records 200,000 to 250,000 clones, about 83% of them present only once. Sequenced material: peripheral blood. Receptors were obtained from a woman aged 45-59 years with acute or convalescent COVID-19.

This sequence joins TRBV28 and TRBJ1-2, with D maybe TRBD1 (6 bases). V was cut by 5 bases and J by 6 bases, with 13 bases left in between. The germline CDR1 and CDR2 sequences are MDHEN and SYDVKM. The CDR3 is 13 residues long. CDR3 sequence: CASSRTDYHGYTF. The DNA for the CDR3 is TGTGCCAGCAGTCGGACAGACTATCATGGCTACACCTTC.

This chain links TRBV2 with TRBJ2-1, with D possibly matching TRBD2 (6 bases). The germline CDR1 and CDR2 sequences are SNHLY and FYNNEI. The CDR3 contains 13 residues. Trimming removed 7 bases at V and 1 base at J, with 8 bases between. The CDR3 loop is CASIGGSYNEQFF. Written as DNA, the CDR3 is TGTGCCAGCATCGGGGGTTCCTACAATGAGCAGTTCTTC.

The rearrangement joins TRBV5-6 to TRBJ1-1; TRBD1 aligns across 7 bases. The V and J ends lost 2 bases and 6 bases, in that order; junction bases with no gene match: 10. The CDR3 is 15 residues long. CDR1 is SGHDT, CDR2 YYEEEE, per germline. CDR3 in amino acids: CASSLGQDLLAEAFF. The CDR3 DNA sequence: TGTGCCAGCAGCTTAGGACAGGACCTTTTGGCTGAAGCTTTCTTT.

This clone has only a few counts. The rearrangement joins TRBV6-1 to TRBJ1-5; D gene ambiguous. This CDR3 has 13 residues. Trimming shortened V by 2 bases and J by 6 bases, and 8 bases separated the two germline ends. Germline CDR1 reads MNHNS; CDR2 reads SASEGT. CDR3 loop: CASSERRGQPQHF. CDR3 coding DNA: TGTGCCAGCAGTGAAAGGCGAGGTCAGCCCCAGCATTTT.

CDR3 nucleotide sequence: TGTGCCAGCGCTGGACAGCTTAGCAATCAGCCCCAGCATTTT. It translates to CASAGQLSNQPQHF. The chain combines TRBV6-5 with TRBJ1-5; D may be TRBD1 (6 bases). CDR3 length equals 14 residues. Germline assignment: CDR1 MNHEY and CDR2 SVGAGI. Trimming removed 8 bases from V and 0 bases from J, with 11 bases in between.